This TCR beta chain was sequenced during a study of memory CD4+ T cells and cytomegalovirus serostatus. Produced via immunoSEQ multiplex PCR; TCRdb's table is partial and in-frame only. The sample lists 61,000 or so clones, about three quarters occurring once. The sort gate was single viable CD3+CD4+CD8-CD45RO+ cells for memory CD4+ T cells. Trimming at V came to 1 base and at J to 11 bases, leaving 14 bases not matched to a gene. The CDR3 loop spans 16 amino acids. Per the germline V gene, CDR1 is LGHNA and CDR2 is YSLEER. Sequenced sample: memory CD4+ T cells from blood. This chain connects TRBV4-3 to TRBJ1-3; 7 nucleotides match TRBD1. The sequence was obtained from an adult in good health and CMV-seronegative. Some clones in this sample may be carry-over from other donors' samples. The CDR3 is CASSQAPRGLNDPIYF. CDR3 DNA sequence: TGCGCCAGCAGCCAAGCACCAAGGGGGCTAAACGATCCCATATATTTT.